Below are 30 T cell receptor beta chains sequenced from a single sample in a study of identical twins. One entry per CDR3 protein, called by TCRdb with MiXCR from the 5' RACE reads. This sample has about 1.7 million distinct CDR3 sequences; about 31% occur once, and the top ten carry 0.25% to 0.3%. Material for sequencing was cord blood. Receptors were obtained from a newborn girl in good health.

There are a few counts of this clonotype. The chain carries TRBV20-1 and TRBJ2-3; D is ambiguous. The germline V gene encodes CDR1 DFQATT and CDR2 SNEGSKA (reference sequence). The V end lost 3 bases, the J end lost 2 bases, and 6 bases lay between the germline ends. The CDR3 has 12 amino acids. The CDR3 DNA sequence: TGCAGTGCTAGGGAGAACACAGATACGCAGTATTTT. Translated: CSARENTDTQYF.

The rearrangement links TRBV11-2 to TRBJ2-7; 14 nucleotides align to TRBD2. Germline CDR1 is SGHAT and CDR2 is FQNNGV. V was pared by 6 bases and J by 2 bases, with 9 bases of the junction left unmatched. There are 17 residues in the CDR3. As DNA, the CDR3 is TGTGCCAGCAGGTCAATACGGACTAGCGGGGGGACCTACGAGCAGTACTTC. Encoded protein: CASRSIRTSGGTYEQYF.

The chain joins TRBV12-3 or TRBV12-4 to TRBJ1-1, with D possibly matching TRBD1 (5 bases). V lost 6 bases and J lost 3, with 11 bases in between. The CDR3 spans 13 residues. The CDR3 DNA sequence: TGTGCCAGCAGGGGGCAAGGGGACACTGAAGCTTTCTTT. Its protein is CASRGQGDTEAFF.

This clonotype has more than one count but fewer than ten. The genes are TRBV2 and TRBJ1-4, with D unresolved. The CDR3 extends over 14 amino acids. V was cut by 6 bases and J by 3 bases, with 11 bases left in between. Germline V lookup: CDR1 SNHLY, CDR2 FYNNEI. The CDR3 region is CASSAWSSNEKLFF. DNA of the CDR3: TGTGCCAGCAGCGCTTGGTCCTCTAATGAAAAACTGTTTTTT.

The CDR3 reads CASSSSPANTGELFF. CDR3 nucleotides: TGCGCCAGCAGTAGCAGCCCTGCGAACACCGGGGAGCTGTTTTTT. V is TRBV5-1 and J is TRBJ2-2; D unclear. V was shortened by 5 bases and J by 0 bases, with 11 bases between the two germline ends. This CDR3 spans 15 amino acids. Germline assignment: CDR1 SGHRS and CDR2 YFSETQ.

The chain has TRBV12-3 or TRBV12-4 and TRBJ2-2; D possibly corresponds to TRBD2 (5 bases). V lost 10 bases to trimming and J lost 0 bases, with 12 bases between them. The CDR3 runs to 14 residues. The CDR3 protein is CAIGQRTNTGELFF. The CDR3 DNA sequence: TGTGCCATCGGCCAGCGGACGAACACCGGGGAGCTGTTTTTT.

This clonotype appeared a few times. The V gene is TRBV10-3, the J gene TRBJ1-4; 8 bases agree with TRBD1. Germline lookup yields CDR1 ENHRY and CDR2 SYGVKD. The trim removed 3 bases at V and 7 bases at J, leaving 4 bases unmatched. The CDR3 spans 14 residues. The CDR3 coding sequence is TGTGCCATCAGTGAACAGGGGGGGGGTGAAAAACTGTTTTTT. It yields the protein CAISEQGGGEKLFF.

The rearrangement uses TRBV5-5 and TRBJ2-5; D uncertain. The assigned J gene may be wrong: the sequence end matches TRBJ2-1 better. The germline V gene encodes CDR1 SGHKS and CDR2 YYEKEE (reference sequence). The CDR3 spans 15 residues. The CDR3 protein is CASSARGRYQETQFF. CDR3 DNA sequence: TGTGCCAGCAGCGCCCGAGGACGCTACCAAGAGACCCAGTTCTTC.

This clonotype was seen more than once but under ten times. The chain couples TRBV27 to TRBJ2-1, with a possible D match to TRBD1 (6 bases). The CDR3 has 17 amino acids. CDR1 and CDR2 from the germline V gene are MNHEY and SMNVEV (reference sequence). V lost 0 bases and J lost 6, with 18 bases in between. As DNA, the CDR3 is TGTGCCAGCAGTTTATCTATTGTCAGGGGCAAGTTCAATGAGCAGTTCTTC. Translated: CASSLSIVRGKFNEQFF.

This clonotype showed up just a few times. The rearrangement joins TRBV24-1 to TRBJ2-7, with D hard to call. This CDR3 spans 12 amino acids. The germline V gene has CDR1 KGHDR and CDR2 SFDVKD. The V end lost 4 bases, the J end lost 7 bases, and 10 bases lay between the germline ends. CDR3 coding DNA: TGTGCCACCAGTGAAGTCCTGGGTGAGCAGTACTTC. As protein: CATSEVLGEQYF.

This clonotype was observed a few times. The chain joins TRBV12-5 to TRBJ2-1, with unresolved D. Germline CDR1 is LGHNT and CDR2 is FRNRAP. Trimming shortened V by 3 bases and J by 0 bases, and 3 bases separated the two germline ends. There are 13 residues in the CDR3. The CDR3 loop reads CASGFYSYNEQFF. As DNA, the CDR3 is TGTGCTAGTGGTTTTTACTCCTACAATGAGCAGTTCTTC.

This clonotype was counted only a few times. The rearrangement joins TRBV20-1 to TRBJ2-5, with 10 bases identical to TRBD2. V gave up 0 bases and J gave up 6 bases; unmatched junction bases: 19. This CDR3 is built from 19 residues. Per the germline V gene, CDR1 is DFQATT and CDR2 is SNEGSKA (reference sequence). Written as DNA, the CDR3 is TGCAGTGCTAGAGATCTCGATAGAGCGGGGGGGCGAGATGGAAAGACCCAGTACTTC. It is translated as CSARDLDRAGGRDGKTQYF.

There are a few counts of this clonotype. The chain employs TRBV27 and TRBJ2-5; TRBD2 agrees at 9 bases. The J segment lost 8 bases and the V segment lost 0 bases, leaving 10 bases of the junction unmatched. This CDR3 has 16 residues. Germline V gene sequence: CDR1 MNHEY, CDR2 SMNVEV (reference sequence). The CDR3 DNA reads TGTGCCAGCAGTTTATCCGTAGCGGGAGTAGAGGCCACCCAGTACTTC. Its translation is CASSLSVAGVEATQYF.

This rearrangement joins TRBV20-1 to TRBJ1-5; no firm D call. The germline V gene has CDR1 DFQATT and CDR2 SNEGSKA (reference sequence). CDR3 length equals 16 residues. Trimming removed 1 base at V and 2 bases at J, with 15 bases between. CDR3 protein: CSARASLDRGNQPQHF. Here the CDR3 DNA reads TGCAGTGCTAGAGCTAGTCTGGATCGAGGCAATCAGCCCCAGCATTTT.

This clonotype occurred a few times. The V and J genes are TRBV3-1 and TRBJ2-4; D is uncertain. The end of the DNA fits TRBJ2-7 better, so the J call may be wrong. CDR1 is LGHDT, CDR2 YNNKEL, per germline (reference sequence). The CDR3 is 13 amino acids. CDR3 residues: CASSRGIAYEQYF. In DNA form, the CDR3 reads TGTGCCAGCAGCCGAGGCATTGCCTACGAGCAGTACTTC.

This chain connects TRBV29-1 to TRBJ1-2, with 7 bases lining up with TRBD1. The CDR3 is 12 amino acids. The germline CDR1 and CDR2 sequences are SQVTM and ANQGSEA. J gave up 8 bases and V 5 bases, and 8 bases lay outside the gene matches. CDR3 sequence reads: CSVPDRAGGYTF. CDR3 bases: TGCAGCGTTCCCGACAGGGCAGGAGGCTACACCTTC.

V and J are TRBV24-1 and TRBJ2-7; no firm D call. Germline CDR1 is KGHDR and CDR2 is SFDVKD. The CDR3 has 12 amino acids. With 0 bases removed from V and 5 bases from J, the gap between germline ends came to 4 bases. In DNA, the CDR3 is TGTGCCACCAGTGATTTGGAGGACGAGCAGTACTTC. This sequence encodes CATSDLEDEQYF.

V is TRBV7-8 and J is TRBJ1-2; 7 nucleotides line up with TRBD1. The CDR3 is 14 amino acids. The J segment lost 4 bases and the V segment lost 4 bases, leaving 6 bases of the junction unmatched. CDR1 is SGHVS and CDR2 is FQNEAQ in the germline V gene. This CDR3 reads CASSSYSGGYGYTF. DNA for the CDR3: TGTGCCAGCAGCTCTTATTCAGGGGGCTATGGCTACACCTTC.

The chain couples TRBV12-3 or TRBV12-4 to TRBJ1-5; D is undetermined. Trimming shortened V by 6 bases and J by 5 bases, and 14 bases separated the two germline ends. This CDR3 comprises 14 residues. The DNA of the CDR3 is TGTGCCAGCAGACCCGGACGGGATTATCAGCCCCAGCATTTT. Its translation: CASRPGRDYQPQHF.

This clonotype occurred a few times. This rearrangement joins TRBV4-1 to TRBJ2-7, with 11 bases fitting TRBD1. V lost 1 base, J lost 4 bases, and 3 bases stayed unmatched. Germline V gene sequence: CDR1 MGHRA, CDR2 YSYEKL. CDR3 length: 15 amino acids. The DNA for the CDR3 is TGCGCCAGCAGCCAAGTTGGGACAGGGGGGTACGAGCAGTACTTC. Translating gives CASSQVGTGGYEQYF.

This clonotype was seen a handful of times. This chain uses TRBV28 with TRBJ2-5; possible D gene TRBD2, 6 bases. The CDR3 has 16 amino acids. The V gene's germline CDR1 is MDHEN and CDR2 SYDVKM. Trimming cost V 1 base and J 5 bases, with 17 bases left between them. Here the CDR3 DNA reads TGTGCCAGCAGTTTATATTTTGGGCCAGGAGGGGAGACCCAGTACTTC. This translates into CASSLYFGPGGETQYF.

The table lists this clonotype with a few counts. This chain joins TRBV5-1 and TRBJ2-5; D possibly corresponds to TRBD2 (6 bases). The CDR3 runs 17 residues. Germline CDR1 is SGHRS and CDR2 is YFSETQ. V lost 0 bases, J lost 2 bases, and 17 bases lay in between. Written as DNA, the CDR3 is TGCGCCAGCAGCTTGGATCTTAAGGGAGGTATACAAGAGACCCAGTACTTC. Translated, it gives CASSLDLKGGIQETQYF.

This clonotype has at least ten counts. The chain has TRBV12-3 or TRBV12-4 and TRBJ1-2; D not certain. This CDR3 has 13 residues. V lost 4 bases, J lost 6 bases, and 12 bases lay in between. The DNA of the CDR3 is TGTGCCAGCAGTTGGTTTGGCGAGAATGGCTACACCTTC. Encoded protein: CASSWFGENGYTF.

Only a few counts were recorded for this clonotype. The CDR3 coding sequence is TGTGCCAGCGCAGGAGGTTTTCCTAGCACAGATACGCAGTATTTT. Its protein product is CASAGGFPSTDTQYF. The J gene is TRBJ2-3, the V gene TRBV2; possible D gene TRBD2, 5 bases. V was cut by 8 bases and J by 0 bases, with 15 bases left in between. The CDR3 totals 15 residues. The germline V gene encodes CDR1 SNHLY and CDR2 FYNNEI.

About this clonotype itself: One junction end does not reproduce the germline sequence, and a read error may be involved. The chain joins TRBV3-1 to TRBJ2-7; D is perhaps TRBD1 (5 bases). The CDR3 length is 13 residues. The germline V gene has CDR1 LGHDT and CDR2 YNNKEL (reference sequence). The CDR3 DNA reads TGTGCCGGCAGCCAACGACAGCTCTACGAGCAGTACTTC. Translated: CAGSQRQLYEQYF.

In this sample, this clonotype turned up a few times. The CDR3 region has the DNA TGTGCCAGCAGCTTAGGCCAATGGGGGGGTGAAAAACTGTTTTTT. Protein: CASSLGQWGGEKLFF. The V call is TRBV7-2, the J call TRBJ1-4, with a tentative D call TRBD1 (5 bases). This CDR3 is 15 amino acids long. Germline V gives CDR1 SGHTA, CDR2 FQGNSA. The V gene lost 1 base and the J gene lost 7 bases, with 13 bases spanning the gap.

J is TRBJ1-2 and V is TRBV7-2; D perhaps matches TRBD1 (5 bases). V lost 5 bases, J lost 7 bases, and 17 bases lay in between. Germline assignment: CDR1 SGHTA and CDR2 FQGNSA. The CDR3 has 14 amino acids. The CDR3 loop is CASSATRVKGGYTF. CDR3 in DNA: TGTGCCAGCAGCGCCACCAGGGTGAAGGGTGGCTACACCTTC.

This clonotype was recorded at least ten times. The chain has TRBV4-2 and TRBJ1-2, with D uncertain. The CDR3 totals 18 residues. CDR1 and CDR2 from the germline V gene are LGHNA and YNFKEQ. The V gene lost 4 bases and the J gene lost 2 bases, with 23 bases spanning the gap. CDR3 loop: CASSPASEAGGINYGYTF. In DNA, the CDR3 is TGTGCCAGCAGCCCCGCGAGTGAGGCAGGCGGTATAAACTATGGCTACACCTTC.

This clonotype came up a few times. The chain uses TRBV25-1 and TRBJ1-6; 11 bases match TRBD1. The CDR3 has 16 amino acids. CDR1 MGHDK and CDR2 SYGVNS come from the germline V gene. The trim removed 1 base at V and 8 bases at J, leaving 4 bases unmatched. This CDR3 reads CASSEWGTGGDSPLHF. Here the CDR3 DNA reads TGTGCCAGCAGTGAATGGGGGACAGGGGGAGATTCACCCCTCCACTTT.

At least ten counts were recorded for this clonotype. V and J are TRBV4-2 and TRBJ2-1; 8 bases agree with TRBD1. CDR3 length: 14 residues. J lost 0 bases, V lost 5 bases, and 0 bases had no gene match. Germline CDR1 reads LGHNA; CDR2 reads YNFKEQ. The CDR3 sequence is CASSGTGSYNEQFF. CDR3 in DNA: TGTGCCAGCAGCGGGACAGGCTCCTACAATGAGCAGTTCTTC.